The present T cell receptor (beta chain) was sequenced within a study of cytomegalovirus exposure and HLA in healthy donors. Study-level findings and limits: TCR beta chains numbering under 200 were designated cytomegalovirus-associated.

The protocol was immunoSEQ multiplex PCR, while the TCRdb copy is restricted to in-frame clones and leaves out a portion. The data contain about 220,000 clones, roughly 84% of them singletons. Per germline, CDR1 ENHRY and CDR2 SYGVKD. The V segment lost 6 bases and the J segment 0 bases; nucleotides outside the gene matches: 7. This CDR3 has 16 residues. This clone appeared a few times. Its antigen is still unknown. It was the roughly 110-subject validation cohort, separate from the roughly 700-subject first cohort, to which the donors belonged. The chain joins TRBV10-3 to TRBJ2-2; 7 bases are a match to TRBD2. The sequence derives from a woman younger than 45 in good health and CMV-seropositive. Sequencing used PBMCs. The CDR3 DNA follows: TGTGCCATCAGACTCTCTAGCGGACCGAACACCGGGGAGCTGTTTTTT. This encodes CAIRLSSGPNTGELFF.